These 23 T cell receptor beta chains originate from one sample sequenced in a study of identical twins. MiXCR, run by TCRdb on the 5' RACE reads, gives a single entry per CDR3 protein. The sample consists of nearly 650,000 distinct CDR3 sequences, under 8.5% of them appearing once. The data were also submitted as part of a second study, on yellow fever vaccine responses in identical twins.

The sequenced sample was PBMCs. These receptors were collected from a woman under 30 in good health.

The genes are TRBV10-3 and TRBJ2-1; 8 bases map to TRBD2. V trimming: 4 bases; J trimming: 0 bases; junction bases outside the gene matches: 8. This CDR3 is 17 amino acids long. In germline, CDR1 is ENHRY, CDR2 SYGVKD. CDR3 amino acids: CAISGLRTSHSYNEQFF. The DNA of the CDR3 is TGTGCCATCAGTGGTCTCCGGACTAGCCACTCCTACAATGAGCAGTTCTTC.

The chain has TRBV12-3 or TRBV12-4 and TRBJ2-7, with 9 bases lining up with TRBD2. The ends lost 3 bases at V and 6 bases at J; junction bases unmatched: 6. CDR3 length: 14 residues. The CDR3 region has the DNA TGTGCCAGCAGTTTCAGCGGGAGGTCTTTCGAGCAGTACTTC. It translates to CASSFSGRSFEQYF.

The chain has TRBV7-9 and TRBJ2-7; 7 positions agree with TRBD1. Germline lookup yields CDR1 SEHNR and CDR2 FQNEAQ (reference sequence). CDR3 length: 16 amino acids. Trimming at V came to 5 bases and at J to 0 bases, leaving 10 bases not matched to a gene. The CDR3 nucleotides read TGTGCCAGCAGCGCCCCGACAGGGATGAGCTCCTACGAGCAGTACTTC. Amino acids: CASSAPTGMSSYEQYF.

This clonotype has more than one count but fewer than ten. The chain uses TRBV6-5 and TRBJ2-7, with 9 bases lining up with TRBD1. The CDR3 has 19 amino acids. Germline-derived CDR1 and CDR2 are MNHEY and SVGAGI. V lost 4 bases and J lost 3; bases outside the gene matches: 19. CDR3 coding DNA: TGTGCCAGCAGTTCATCTATCGGGACAGGGAAGGGAGAAAGCTACGAGCAGTACTTC. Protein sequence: CASSSSIGTGKGESYEQYF.

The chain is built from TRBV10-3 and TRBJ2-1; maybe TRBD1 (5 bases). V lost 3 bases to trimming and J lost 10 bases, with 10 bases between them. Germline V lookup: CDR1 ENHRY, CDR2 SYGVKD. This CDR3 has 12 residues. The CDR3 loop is CAISDRGMEQFF. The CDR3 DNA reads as TGTGCCATCAGTGATAGGGGTATGGAGCAGTTCTTC.

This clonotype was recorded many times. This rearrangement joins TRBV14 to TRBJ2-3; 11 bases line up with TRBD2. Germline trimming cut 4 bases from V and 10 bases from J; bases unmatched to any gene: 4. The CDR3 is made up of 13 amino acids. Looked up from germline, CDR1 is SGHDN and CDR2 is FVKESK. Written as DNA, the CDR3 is TGTGCCAGCAGCCCCCTGACTAGCGGGGCGCAGTATTTT. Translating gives CASSPLTSGAQYF.

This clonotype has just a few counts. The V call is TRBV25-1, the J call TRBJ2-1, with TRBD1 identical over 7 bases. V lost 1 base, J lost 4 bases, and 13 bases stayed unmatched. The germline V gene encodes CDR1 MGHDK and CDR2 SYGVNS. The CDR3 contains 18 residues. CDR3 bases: TGTGCCAGCAGTGAATGGGCGAAACAGGGGTCCTCATACAATGAGCAGTTCTTC. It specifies CASSEWAKQGSSYNEQFF.

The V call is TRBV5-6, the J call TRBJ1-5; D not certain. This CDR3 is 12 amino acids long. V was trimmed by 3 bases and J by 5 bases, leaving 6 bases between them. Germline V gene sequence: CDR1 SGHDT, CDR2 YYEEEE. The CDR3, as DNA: TGTGCCAGCAGCTCCAGTGATCAGCCCCAGCATTTT. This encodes CASSSSDQPQHF.

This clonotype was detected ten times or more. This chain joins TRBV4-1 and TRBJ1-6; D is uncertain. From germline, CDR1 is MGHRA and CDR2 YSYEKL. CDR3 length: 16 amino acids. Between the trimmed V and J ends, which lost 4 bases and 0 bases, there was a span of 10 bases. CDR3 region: CASSPGPRSYNSPLHF. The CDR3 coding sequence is TGCGCCAGCAGCCCCGGGCCGCGCTCCTATAATTCACCCCTCCACTTT.

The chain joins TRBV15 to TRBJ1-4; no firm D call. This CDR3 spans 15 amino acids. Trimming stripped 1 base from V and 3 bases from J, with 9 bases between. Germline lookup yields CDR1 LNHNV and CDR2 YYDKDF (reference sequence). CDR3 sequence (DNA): TGTGCCACCAGCAGAGCAATAGCTCCTAATGAAAAACTGTTTTTT. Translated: CATSRAIAPNEKLFF.

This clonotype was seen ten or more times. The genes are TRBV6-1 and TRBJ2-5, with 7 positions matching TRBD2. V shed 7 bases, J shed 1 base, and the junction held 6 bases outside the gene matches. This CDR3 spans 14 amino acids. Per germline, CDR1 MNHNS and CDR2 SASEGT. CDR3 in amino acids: CASKRGTTQETQYF. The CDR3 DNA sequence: TGTGCCAGCAAGAGAGGGACTACCCAAGAGACCCAGTACTTC.

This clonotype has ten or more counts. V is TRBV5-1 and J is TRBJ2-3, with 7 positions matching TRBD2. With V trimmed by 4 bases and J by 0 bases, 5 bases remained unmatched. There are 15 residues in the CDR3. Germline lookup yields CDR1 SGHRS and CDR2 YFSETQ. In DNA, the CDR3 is TGCGCCAGCAGCACGTCGGGGGGAAGCACAGATACGCAGTATTTT. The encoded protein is CASSTSGGSTDTQYF.

The CDR3 DNA sequence: TGTGCCAGCAGTGACGTTTGGGGGAACACTGAAGCTTTCTTT. This codes for CASSDVWGNTEAFF. The rearrangement uses TRBV2 and TRBJ1-1; D gene ambiguous. Germline CDR1 reads SNHLY; CDR2 reads FYNNEI. The CDR3 extends over 14 amino acids. V was cut by 3 bases and J by 1 base, with 9 bases left in between.

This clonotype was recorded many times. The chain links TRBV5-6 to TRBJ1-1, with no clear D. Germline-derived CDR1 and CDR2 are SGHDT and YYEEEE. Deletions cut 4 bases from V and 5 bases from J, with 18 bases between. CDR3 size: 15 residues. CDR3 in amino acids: CASSKGTLLGTEAFF. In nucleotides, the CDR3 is TGTGCCAGCAGCAAGGGCACCTTGTTAGGGACTGAAGCTTTCTTT.

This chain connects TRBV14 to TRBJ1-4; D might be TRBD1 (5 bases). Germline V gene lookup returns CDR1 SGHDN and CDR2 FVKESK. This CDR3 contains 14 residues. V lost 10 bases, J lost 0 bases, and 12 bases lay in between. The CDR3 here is CATPRGATNEKLFF. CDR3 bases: TGTGCCACCCCCCGGGGGGCAACTAATGAAAAACTGTTTTTT. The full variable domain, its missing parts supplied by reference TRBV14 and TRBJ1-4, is EAGVTQFPSHSVIEKGQTVTLRCDPISGHDNLYWYRRVMGKEIKFLLHFVKESKQDESGMPNNRFLAERTGGTYSTLKVQPAELEDSGVYFCATPRGATNEKLFFGSGTQLSVL.

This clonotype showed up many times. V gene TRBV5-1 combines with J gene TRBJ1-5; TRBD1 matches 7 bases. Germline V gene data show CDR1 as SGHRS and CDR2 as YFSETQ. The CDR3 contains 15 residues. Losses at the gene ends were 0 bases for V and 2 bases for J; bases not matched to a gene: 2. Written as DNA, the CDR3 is TGCGCCAGCAGCTTGGAAGGGACAGGCAATCAGCCCCAGCATTTT. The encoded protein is CASSLEGTGNQPQHF. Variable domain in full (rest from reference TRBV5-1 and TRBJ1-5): KAGVTQTPRYLIKTRGQQVTLSCSPISGHRSVSWYQQTPGQGLQFLFEYFSETQRNKGNFPGRFSGRQFSNSRSEMNVSTLELGDSALYLCASSLEGTGNQPQHFGDGTRLSIL.

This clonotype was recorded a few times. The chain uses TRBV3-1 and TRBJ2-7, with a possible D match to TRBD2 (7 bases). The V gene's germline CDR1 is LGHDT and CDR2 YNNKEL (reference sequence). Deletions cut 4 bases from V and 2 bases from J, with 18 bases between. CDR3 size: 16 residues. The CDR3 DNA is TGTGCCAGCAGCCTCCGGGGGGCGGGGGCTACCTACGAGCAGTACTTC. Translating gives CASSLRGAGATYEQYF.

The CDR3 DNA reads as TGTGCCATCAGTTGGTCGGGGGTAACAGATACGCAGTATTTT. This encodes CAISWSGVTDTQYF. The V call is TRBV10-3, the J call TRBJ2-3; D is possibly TRBD2 (6 bases). The CDR3 has 14 amino acids. In germline, CDR1 is ENHRY, CDR2 SYGVKD. V gave up 5 bases and J gave up 3 bases, with 12 bases separating them.

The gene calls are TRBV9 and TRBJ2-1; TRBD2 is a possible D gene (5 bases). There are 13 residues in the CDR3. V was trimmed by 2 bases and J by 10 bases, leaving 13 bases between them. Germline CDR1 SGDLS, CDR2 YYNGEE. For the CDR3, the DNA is TGTGCCAGCAGCGTTGCAAGGACTGGCGAGCAGTTCTTC. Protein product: CASSVARTGEQFF.

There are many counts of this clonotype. The CDR3 is CASSSIQGIGGYTF. The CDR3 DNA follows: TGTGCCAGCAGTAGCATACAGGGTATTGGTGGCTACACCTTC. The rearrangement joins TRBV27 to TRBJ1-2; D might be TRBD1 (6 bases). Germline values: CDR1 MNHEY, CDR2 SMNVEV (reference sequence). The ends were cut back, 5 bases at V and 7 bases at J, with 17 bases in the middle. The CDR3 is 14 amino acids.

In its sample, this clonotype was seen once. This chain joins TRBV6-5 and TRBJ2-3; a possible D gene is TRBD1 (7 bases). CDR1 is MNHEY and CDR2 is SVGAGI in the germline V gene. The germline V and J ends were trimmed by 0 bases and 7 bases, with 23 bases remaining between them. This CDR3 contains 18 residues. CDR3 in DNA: TGTGCCAGCAGTTACTCTCCCCCCTCTGGCAGGGGGGAAAATACGCAGTATTTT. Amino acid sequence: CASSYSPPSGRGENTQYF.

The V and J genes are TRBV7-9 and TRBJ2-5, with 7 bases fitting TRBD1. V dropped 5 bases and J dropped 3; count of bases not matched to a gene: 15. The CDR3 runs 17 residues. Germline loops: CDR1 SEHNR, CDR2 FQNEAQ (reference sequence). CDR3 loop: CASSTRWQGVGKETQYF. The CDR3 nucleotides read TGTGCCAGCAGCACTAGGTGGCAGGGGGTTGGAAAAGAGACCCAGTACTTC. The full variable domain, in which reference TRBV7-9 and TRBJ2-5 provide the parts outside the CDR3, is DTGVSQNPRHKITKRGQNVTFRCDPISEHNRLYWYRQTLGQGPEFLTYFQNEAQLEKSRLLSDRFSAERPKGSFSTLEIQRTEQGDSAMYLCASSTRWQGVGKETQYFGPGTRLLVL.

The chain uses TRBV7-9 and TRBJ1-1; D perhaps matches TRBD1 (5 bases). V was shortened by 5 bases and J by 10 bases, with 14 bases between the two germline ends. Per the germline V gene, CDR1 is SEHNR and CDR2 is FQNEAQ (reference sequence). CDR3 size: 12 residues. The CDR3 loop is CASSRDAQTAFF. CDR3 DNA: TGTGCCAGCAGCCGGGACGCTCAAACAGCTTTCTTT.